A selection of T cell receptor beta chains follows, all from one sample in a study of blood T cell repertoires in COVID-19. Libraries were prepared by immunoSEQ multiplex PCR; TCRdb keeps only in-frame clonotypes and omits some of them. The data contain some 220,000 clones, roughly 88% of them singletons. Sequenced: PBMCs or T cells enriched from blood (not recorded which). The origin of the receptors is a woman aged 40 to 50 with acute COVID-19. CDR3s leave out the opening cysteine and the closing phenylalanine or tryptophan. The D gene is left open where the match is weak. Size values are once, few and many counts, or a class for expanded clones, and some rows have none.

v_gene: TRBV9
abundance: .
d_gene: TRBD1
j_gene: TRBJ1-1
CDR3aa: ASSVVTPGTANTEAF

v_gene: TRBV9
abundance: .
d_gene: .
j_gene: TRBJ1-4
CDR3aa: ASSVTGNGPNEKLF

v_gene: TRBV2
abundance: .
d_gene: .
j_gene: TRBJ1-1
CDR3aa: ASREGSLNTEAF

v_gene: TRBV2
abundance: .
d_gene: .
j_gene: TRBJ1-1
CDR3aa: ASLPSTGRNTEAF

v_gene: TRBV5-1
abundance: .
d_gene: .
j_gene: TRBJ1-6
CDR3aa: ASSLAVASGSPLH

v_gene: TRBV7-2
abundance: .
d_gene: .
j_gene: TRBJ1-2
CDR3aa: ASSPPGNYGYT

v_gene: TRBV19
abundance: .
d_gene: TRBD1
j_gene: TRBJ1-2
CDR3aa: ASSPGTGLFRSYT

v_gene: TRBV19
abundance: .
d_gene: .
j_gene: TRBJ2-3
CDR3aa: ASSIQASTDTQY

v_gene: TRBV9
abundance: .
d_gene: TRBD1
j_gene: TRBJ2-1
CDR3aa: ASSVEAGGYNEQF

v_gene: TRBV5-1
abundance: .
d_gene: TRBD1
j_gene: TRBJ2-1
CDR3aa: ASSPTGVSYNEQF

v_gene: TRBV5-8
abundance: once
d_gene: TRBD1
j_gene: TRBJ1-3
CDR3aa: ASSFPDRGPGNTIY

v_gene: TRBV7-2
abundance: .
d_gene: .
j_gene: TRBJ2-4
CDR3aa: ASSLPGAAKNIQY

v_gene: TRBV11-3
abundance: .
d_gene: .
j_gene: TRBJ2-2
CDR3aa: ASSPFKGVGTTGELF

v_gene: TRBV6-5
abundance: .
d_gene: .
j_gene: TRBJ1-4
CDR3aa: ASSRLWGEKLF

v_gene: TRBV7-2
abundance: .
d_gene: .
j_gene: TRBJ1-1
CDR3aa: ASSIERPGGGVAF

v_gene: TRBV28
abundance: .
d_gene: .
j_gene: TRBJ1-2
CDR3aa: ASMRGANYGYT

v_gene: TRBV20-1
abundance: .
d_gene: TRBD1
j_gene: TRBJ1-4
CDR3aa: SASNRGRIEKLF

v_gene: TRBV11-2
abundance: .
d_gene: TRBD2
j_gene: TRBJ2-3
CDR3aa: ASSLRLAGRDTQY

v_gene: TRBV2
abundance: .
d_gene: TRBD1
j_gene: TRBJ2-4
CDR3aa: ASSLDRGRNIQY

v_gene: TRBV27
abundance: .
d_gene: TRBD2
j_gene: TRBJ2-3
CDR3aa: ASSPRGLAGRTDTQY

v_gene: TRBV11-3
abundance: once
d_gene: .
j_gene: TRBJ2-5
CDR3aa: ASSLASSPPETQY

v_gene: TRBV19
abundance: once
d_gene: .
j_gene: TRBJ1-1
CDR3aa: ASSIAGGSSTEAF

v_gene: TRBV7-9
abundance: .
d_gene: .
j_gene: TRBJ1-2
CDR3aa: ASLPLSGYT

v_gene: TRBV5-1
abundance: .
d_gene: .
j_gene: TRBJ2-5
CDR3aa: ASSLGGPQETQY

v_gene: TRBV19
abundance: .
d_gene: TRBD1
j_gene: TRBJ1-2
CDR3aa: ASRVTGQAVGYT

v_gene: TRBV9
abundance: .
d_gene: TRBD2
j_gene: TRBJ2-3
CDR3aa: ASSVGGGAGTDTQY

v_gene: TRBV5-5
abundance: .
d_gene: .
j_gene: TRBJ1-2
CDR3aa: ASTSRIFNYGYT

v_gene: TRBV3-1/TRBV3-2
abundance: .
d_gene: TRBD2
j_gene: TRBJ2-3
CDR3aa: ASSQEGGLAGGAYTQY

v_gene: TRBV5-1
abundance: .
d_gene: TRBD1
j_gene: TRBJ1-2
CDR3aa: ASSPDRDGYT

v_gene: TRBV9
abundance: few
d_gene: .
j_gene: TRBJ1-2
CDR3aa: ASSGGGSPVGPNYGYT

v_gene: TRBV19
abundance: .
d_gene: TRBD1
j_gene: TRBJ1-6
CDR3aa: ASSQTTGGHSPLH

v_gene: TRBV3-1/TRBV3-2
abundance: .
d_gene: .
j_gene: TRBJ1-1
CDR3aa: ASRPPGITEAF

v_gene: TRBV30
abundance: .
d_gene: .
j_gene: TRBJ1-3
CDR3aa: AWSGGGNTIY

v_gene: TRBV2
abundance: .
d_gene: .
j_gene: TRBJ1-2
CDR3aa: ASSEAAEVLYGYT

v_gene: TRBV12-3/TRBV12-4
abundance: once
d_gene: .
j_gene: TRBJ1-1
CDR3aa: ASSPGASEAF

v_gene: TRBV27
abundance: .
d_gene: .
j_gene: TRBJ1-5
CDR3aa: ASSLYRDPQPQH

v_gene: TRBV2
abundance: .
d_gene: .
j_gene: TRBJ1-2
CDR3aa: AAGEGPYGYT

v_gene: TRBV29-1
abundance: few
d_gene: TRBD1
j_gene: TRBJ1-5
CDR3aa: SVTGGLGQPQH

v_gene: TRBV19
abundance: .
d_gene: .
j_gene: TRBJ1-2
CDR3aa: ASSELPGVFYGYT

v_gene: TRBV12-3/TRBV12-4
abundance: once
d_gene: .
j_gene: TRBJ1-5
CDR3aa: ASSSYAGQPQH

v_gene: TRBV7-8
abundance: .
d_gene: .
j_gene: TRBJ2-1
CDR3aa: ASTKYGNEQF

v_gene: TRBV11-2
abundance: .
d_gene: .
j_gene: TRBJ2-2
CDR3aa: ASSFSGVLNTGELF

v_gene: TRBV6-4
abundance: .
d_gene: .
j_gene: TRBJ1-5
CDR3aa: ASSLTAGSNQPQH

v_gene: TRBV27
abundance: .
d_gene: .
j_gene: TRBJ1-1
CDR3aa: ATISGDTEAF

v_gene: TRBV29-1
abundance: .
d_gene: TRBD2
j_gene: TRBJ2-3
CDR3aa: SGLRGGLADTQY

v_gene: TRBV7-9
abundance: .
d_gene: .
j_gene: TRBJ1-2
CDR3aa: ASSLGAGYYGYT

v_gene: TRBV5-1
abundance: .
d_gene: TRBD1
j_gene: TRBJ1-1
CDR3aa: ASSTGTGMNTEAF

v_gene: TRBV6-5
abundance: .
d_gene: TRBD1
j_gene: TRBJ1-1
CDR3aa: ASSYRTGAVAF

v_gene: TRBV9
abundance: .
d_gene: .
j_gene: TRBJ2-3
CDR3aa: ASSVGRVSDTQY

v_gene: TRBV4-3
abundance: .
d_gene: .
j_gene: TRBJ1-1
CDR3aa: ASSPPGFTEAF

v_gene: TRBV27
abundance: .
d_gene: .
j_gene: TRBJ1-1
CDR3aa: ASSWRKDTEAF

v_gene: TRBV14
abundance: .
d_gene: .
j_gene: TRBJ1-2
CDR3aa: ASSHEQHYGYT

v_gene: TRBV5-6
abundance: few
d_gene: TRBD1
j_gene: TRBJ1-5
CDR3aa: ASSLGRGQGAIFQPQH

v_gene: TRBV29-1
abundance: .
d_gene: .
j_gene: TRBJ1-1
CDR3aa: SAGGDTEAF

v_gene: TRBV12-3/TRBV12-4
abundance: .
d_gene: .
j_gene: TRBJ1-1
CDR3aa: ASSLRGEAF